This T cell receptor beta chain was captured by sequencing in a study of T cell changes during pregnancy in multiple sclerosis (dated by TCRdb to the late 2010s). Some background on the complete study: The study examined how the T cell repertoire changed over the course of pregnancy in women with multiple sclerosis.

The method behind the library was the immunoSEQ multiplex PCR assay. The source is immuneACCESS, and TCRdb retained only in-frame sequences with V and J called. Part of the clones is not carried over; for the studies checked, unresolved V genes explain less than half of this, and the remainder is unexplained. The sample includes 50,000 to 70,000 clones, with 90% to 95% observed a single time. Over 4.5% of the sample is in the top ten clones. The CDR1 and CDR2 encoded by the germline V gene (reference sequence) are SGHNT and YYREEE. Including cysteine and phenylalanine, the CDR3 has 13 amino acids. Only the CDR3 DNA stays, 39 bases, in frame from base 1. Here V drops 4 bases and J drops 3 bases, and the junction holds 3 bases not matched to any gene. For this clone: No antigen is known for it. No base qualities exist here, and no much larger clone lies one base off it.

The sequences come from CD8+ T cells from peripheral blood mononuclear cells, collected before pregnancy. The sequence was obtained from a female donor with multiple sclerosis, enrolled in a pregnancy study. The chain couples TRBV5-4 to TRBJ2-7, with TRBD2 identical over 8 junction bases. The CDR3 sequence is CASSARGDYEQYF. The sequence in DNA is TGTGCCAGCAGCGCGCGGGGGGACTACGAGCAGTACTTC.